The T cell receptor (beta chain) described here comes from a study of blood T cell repertoires in COVID-19. About the study: Samples representing acute and convalescent COVID-19 were sourced from the United States, Italy and Spain. T cells, B-cell-depleted T cells, or PBMCs supplied cDNA or gDNA.

As handled by the study authors: Amplification of reference gene primers was used by the study to estimate nucleated cell counts. Profiling relied on immunoSEQ multiplex PCR, and the TCRdb table lists in-frame clones only, not all of them. V, J and clone size derive from that table, while D and trimming were established from the DNA sequence. The repertoire holds around 620,000 clones, with 85% to 90% as singletons. The V end lost 5 bases, the J end lost 5 bases, and 6 bases lay between the germline ends. The CDR3 is 11 residues long. CDR1 is SGHAT, CDR2 FQDESV, per germline (reference sequence). The sequence came from a young woman with acute or convalescent COVID-19. The chain joins TRBV11-1 to TRBJ1-1, with D tentatively TRBD1 (5 bases). The sequenced sample consisted of peripheral blood. The DNA of the CDR3 is TGTGCCAGCAGCGGACAAACTGAAGCTTTCTTT. Its translation: CASSGQTEAFF.